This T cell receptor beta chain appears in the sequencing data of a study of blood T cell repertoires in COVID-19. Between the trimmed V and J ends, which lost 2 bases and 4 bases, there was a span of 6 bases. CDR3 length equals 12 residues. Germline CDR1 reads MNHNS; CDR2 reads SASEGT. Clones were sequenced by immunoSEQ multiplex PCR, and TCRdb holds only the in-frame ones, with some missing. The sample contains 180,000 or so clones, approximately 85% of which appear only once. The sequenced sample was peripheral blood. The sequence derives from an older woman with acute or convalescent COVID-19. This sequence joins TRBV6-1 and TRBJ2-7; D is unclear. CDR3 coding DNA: TGTGCCAGCAGTGAACTGAGGTACGAGCAGTACTTC. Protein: CASSELRYEQYF.